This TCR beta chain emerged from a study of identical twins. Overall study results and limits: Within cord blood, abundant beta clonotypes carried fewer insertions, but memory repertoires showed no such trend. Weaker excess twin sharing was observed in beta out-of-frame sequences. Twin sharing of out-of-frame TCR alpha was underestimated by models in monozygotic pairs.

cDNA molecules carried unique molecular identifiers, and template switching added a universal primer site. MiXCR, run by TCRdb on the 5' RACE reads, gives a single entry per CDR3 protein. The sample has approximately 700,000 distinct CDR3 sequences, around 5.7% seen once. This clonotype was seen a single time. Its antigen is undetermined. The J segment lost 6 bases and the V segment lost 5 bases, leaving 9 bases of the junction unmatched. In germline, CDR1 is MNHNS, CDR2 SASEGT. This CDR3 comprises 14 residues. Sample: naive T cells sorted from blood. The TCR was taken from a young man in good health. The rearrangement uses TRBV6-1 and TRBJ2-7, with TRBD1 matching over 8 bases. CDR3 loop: CASSLGQGPFEQYV. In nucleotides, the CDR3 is TGTGCCAGCAGTCTAGGACAGGGACCTTTCGAGCAGTACGTC.